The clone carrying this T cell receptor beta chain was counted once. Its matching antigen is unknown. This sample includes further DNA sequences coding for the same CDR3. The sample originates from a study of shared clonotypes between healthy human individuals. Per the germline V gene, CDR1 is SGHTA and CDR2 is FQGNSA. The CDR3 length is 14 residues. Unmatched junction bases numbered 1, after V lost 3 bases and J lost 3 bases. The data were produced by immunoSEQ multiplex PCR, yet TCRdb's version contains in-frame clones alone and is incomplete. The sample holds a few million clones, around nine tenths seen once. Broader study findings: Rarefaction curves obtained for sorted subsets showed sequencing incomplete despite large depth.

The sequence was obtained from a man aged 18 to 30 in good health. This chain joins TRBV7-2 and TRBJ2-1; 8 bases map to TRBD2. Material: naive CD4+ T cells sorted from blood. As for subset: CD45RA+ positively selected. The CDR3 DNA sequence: TGTGCCAGCAGCTTCACTAGCGGCTACAATGAGCAGTTCTTC. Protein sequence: CASSFTSGYNEQFF.